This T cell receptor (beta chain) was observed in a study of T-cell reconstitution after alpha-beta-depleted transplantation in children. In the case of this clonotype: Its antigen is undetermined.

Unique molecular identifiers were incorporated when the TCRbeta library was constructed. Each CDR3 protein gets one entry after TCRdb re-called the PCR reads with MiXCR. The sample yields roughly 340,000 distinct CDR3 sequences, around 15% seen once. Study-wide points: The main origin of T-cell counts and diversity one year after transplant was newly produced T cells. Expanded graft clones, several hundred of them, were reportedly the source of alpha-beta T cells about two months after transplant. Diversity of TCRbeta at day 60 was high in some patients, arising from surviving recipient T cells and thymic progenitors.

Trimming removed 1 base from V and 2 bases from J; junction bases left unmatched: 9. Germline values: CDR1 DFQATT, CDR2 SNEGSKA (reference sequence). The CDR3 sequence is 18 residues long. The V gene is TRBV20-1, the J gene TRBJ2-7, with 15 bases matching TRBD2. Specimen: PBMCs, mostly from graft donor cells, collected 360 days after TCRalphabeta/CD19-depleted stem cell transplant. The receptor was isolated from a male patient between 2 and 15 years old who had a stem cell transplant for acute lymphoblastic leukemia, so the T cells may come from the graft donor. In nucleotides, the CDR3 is TGCAGTGCTAGAGGGTTCGGACTAGCGGGAGGGCCCACCTACGAGCAGTACTTC. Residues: CSARGFGLAGGPTYEQYF.